This TCR beta chain was retrieved from a study of blood T cell repertoires in COVID-19. Overall study context: The study drew acute and convalescent COVID-19 samples from the United States, Italy and Spain. The cDNA or gDNA used as material had been derived from T cells, B-cell-depleted T cells, or PBMCs.

In the source study's methods: From reference gene primer amplification, estimates of nucleated cell counts were derived. Assay: immunoSEQ multiplex PCR; the TCRdb copy retains only in-frame clones and omits some. D and trimming were read from the DNA, whereas the V and J calls and clone size are those reported in that table. The repertoire has more than 350,000 clones, 87% of them found once; the top ten carry more than 9%. CDR3 length equals 16 residues. The V segment lost 5 bases and the J segment 0 bases; nucleotides outside the gene matches: 6. Germline V gene sequence: CDR1 LNHDA, CDR2 SQIVND (reference sequence). Enrolled during active infection, Seattle patients were then followed longitudinally.

J is TRBJ2-3 and V is TRBV19; 9 bases map to TRBD2. Sequencing used peripheral blood. This receptor was obtained from a woman in her 30s with COVID-19, enrolled during active disease. CDR3 residues: CASSLLAGGSTDTQYF. The CDR3 DNA follows: TGTGCCAGTAGTCTCCTCGCGGGAGGGAGCACAGATACGCAGTATTTT.